This T cell receptor beta chain was recovered during a study of technical replicates of blood from several donors. The method was immunoSEQ multiplex PCR; TCRdb's version includes in-frame clones alone and lacks a portion of them. The data show under 85,000 clones, about 90% seen once. The CDR3 consists of 17 residues. CDR1 MDHEN and CDR2 SYDVKM come from the germline V gene. The ends lost 2 bases at V and 5 bases at J; junction bases unmatched: 11. This TCR was sampled from a human donor in good health. Some clones in this sample may be carry-over from other donors' samples. The chain has TRBV28 and TRBJ2-7, with TRBD2 identical over 11 bases. The sample comprised T cells isolated from PBMCs. CDR3 loop: CASSLRLAGGWGDEQYF. The CDR3 nucleotides read TGTGCCAGCAGTTTACGGCTAGCGGGAGGTTGGGGGGACGAGCAGTACTTC.